A single sample gave rise to the 12 T cell receptor beta chains below, sequenced in a study of spatial heterogeneity in lung cancer. MiXCR, applied by TCRdb to the 5' RACE reads, yields one record per CDR3 protein. The sample includes 20,000 to 25,000 distinct CDR3 sequences, over 6% seen only once; the top ten take approximately 15%. The time point here: sample taken at primary tumor resection. The specimen was PBMCs, collected at surgery. The receptors derive from a male donor with early-stage non-small cell lung cancer.

J is TRBJ2-2 and V is TRBV4-1; D uncertain. Germline V lookup: CDR1 MGHRA, CDR2 YSYEKL. V was trimmed by 0 bases and J by 6 bases, leaving 2 bases between them. This CDR3 region has 12 residues. This CDR3 reads CASSQESGELFF. The CDR3, as DNA: TGCGCCAGCAGCCAAGAATCCGGGGAGCTGTTTTTT.

This clonotype turned up a few times. The chain has TRBV7-9 and TRBJ2-5, with a tentative D call TRBD1 (5 bases). V was shortened by 0 bases and J by 0 bases, with 11 bases between the two germline ends. Germline assignment: CDR1 SEHNR and CDR2 FQNEAQ (reference sequence). The CDR3 contains 16 residues. The CDR3 coding sequence is TGTGCCAGCAGCTTAGCGGCCAGGGCCGACCAAGAGACCCAGTACTTC. This gives the protein CASSLAARADQETQYF.

By proportion, this clonotype is medium-sized. The J gene is TRBJ2-3, the V gene TRBV10-3; 9 nucleotides agree with TRBD2. The CDR3 has 14 amino acids. V shed 6 bases and J 5 bases; nucleotides not matched to a gene: 6. From germline, CDR1 is ENHRY and CDR2 SYGVKD. Here the CDR3 DNA reads TGTGCCATCAGCGGCGGGGGGGCCGGAGATACGCAGTATTTT. Encoded protein: CAISGGGAGDTQYF.

Ten or more counts support this clonotype. V is TRBV20-1 and J is TRBJ2-3, with TRBD1 identical over 8 bases. The CDR3 has 13 residues. Germline V lookup: CDR1 DFQATT, CDR2 SNEGSKA (reference sequence). J was trimmed by 2 bases and V by 5 bases; bases with no gene match: 3. The CDR3 sequence is CSARQGFTDTQYF. The DNA of the CDR3 is TGCAGTGCTCGACAGGGGTTCACAGATACGCAGTATTTT.

This clonotype was recorded at least ten times. This rearrangement joins TRBV10-3 to TRBJ2-7; possibly TRBD2 for D (5 bases). The CDR3 consists of 12 residues. Per germline, CDR1 ENHRY and CDR2 SYGVKD. Trimming stripped 0 bases from V and 6 bases from J, with 6 bases between. The chain's CDR3 is CAISESRVEQYF. The DNA of the CDR3 is TGTGCCATCAGTGAGTCGAGGGTCGAGCAGTACTTC.

This clonotype was seen many times. The chain combines TRBV7-2 with TRBJ2-1; D remains ambiguous. Germline values: CDR1 SGHTA, CDR2 FQGNSA. CDR3 length equals 13 residues. Trimming took 2 bases from V and 6 from J, leaving 8 bases between them. CDR3 amino acids: CASSLSRGNEQFF. CDR3 nucleotides: TGTGCCAGCAGCTTATCCCGAGGCAATGAGCAGTTCTTC.

This clonotype showed up many times. V usage is TRBV23-1 and J usage is TRBJ2-1; D gene unclear. TRBV23-1 is classed as an ORF, of uncertain function. V was shortened by 2 bases and J by 7 bases, with 15 bases between the two germline ends. The CDR3 length is 15 residues. This CDR3 is CASSQVTEDGNEQFF. CDR3 coding DNA: TGCGCCAGCAGTCAAGTAACTGAAGACGGGAATGAGCAGTTCTTC.

There are many counts of this clonotype. This chain uses TRBV9 with TRBJ2-1, with D unresolved. The CDR3 covers 12 residues. The germline gives CDR1 SGDLS, CDR2 YYNGEE. Trimming left V 0 bases short and J 11 bases short, with 9 bases between. The CDR3 sequence is CASSVEYTQQFF. The CDR3 bases are TGTGCCAGCAGCGTAGAGTACACCCAGCAGTTCTTC.

This clonotype was counted between two and nine times. This chain links TRBV11-2 with TRBJ1-2; D unresolved. Deletions cut 5 bases from V and 5 bases from J, with 18 bases between. The germline CDR1 and CDR2 sequences are SGHAT and FQNNGV. The CDR3 runs 15 residues. The CDR3 sequence is CASSHLNTDSYGYTF. DNA for the CDR3: TGTGCCAGCAGCCACCTGAACACTGACTCTTATGGCTACACCTTC.

This clonotype is termed medium-sized. The chain couples TRBV13 to TRBJ1-3; D uncertain. The V gene's germline CDR1 is PRHDT and CDR2 FYEKMQ (reference sequence). V was trimmed by 5 bases and J by 2 bases, leaving 7 bases between them. CDR3 length: 13 residues. The CDR3 DNA follows: TGTGCCAGCAGCCAAGGACCTGGAAACACCATATATTTT. Residues: CASSQGPGNTIYF.

The rearrangement uses TRBV7-7 and TRBJ2-3, with 8 bases that match TRBD2. This CDR3 region has 14 residues. Per germline, CDR1 SSHAT and CDR2 FNYEAQ (reference sequence). CDR3 protein: CASSATSATDTQYF. The CDR3 nucleotides are TGTGCTAGCTCCGCGACTAGCGCCACAGATACGCAGTATTTT.

CDR3 sequence reads: CASSEGQGKAAFF. CDR3 nucleotide sequence: TGTGCCAGCAGCGAGGGACAGGGGAAGGCAGCTTTCTTT. The chain uses TRBV12-3 or TRBV12-4 and TRBJ1-1; 10 positions agree with TRBD1. V lost 6 bases and J lost 10; bases outside the gene matches: 8. CDR3 length equals 13 residues.